Listed below are T cell receptor beta chains from one sample, sequenced in a study of T cell changes during pregnancy in multiple sclerosis. Measured with immunoSEQ multiplex PCR; TCRdb has only the in-frame clones, and not every one. The sample contains 90,000 to 120,000 clones, 91% of which appear only once. The source material was peripheral blood, sampled after pregnancy. The receptors here all came from a female donor with multiple sclerosis, enrolled in a pregnancy study. CDR3s include the opening cysteine and the closing phenylalanine or tryptophan. The order of the fields is clone size, CDR3 length, J gene, D gene, V gene, CDR3 protein, CDR3 DNA. D genes are given only for firm matches. Size tells how often a clone was seen (once, few, many) or the class of an expanded clone, and some rows leave it out.

.,13,TRBJ1-1,.,TRBV13,CASMSQGNTEAFF,TGTGCCAGCATGTCCCAGGGTAACACTGAAGCTTTCTTT
.,13,TRBJ1-3,.,TRBV6-1,CASSDYSGNTIYF,TGTGCCAGCAGTGATTACTCTGGAAACACCATATATTTT
.,18,TRBJ2-2,TRBD2,TRBV4-1,CASSQDQTRGDGTGELFF,TGCGCCAGCAGCCAAGATCAAACGCGGGGGGATGGAACCGGGGAGCTGTTTTTT
.,16,TRBJ2-2,.,TRBV7-6,CASSLVTSSNTGELFF,TGTGCCAGCAGCTTAGTCACTAGCTCGAACACCGGGGAGCTGTTTTTT
.,16,TRBJ2-3,.,TRBV19,CASSIGSVDGADTQYF,TGTGCCAGTAGTATAGGCTCCGTAGACGGAGCAGATACGCAGTATTTT
.,13,TRBJ1-1,.,TRBV2,CASSEVGDTEAFF,TGTGCCAGCAGTGAAGTCGGGGATACTGAAGCTTTCTTT
.,16,TRBJ1-3,.,TRBV9,CASSVGSFGGGNTIYF,TGTGCCAGCAGCGTAGGTTCTTTTGGAGGCGGAAACACCATATATTTT
.,13,TRBJ2-7,TRBD1,TRBV7-3,CASSIGTGYEQYF,TGTGCCAGCAGCATCGGGACAGGGTACGAGCAGTACTTC
.,12,TRBJ2-7,.,TRBV9,CASSLGNSEQYF,TGTGCCAGCAGCCTGGGCAACTCCGAGCAGTACTTC
.,13,TRBJ1-5,.,TRBV9,CASSVAGDQPQHF,TGTGCCAGCAGCGTAGCGGGGGATCAGCCCCAGCATTTT
.,15,TRBJ2-1,.,TRBV19,CASNDGRVAYNEQFF,TGTGCCAGTAATGATGGCAGGGTTGCCTACAATGAGCAGTTCTTC
.,13,TRBJ2-7,.,TRBV7-8,CASSFPGLYEQYF,TGTGCCAGCAGCTTCCCCGGACTCTACGAGCAGTACTTC
.,15,TRBJ2-3,TRBD2,TRBV7-9,CASSSAGGGTDTQYF,TGTGCCAGTTCGTCGGCGGGGGGCGGCACAGATACGCAGTATTTT
.,17,TRBJ2-3,TRBD1,TRBV28,CASSFKGARTSTDTQYF,TGTGCCAGCAGTTTTAAGGGGGCTCGCACCAGCACAGATACGCAGTATTTT
.,14,TRBJ1-2,.,TRBV19,CASTEAGRSGGYTF,TGTGCCAGTACAGAGGCGGGCAGGTCTGGTGGCTACACCTTC
.,13,TRBJ1-1,TRBD1,TRBV10-3,CAISVGQGNEAFF,TGTGCCATCAGTGTAGGACAGGGTAATGAAGCTTTCTTT
once,17,TRBJ1-4,.,TRBV19,CASSSMGGYRPNEKLFF,TGTGCCAGTAGTAGCATGGGGGGTTATCGTCCTAATGAAAAACTGTTTTTT
.,15,TRBJ1-4,TRBD1,TRBV27,CASSTLDRANEKLFF,TGTGCCAGCAGTACCTTGGACAGGGCTAATGAAAAACTGTTTTTT
.,15,TRBJ2-1,TRBD2,TRBV27,CASSTPSGGYNEQFF,TGTGCCAGCAGTACCCCTAGCGGGGGCTACAATGAGCAGTTCTTC
once,20,TRBJ2-2,.,TRBV19,CASSIWSGAPFVVLTGELFF,TGTGCCAGTAGTATATGGTCAGGGGCACCGTTCGTTGTTTTGACCGGGGAGCTGTTTTTT
.,16,TRBJ2-5,TRBD1,TRBV27,CASSQGQGGWQETQYF,TGTGCCAGCAGTCAGGGACAGGGAGGTTGGCAAGAGACCCAGTACTTC
.,14,TRBJ1-1,TRBD1,TRBV19,CASSIGQGLTEAFF,TGTGCCAGTAGTATAGGACAGGGCTTAACTGAAGCTTTCTTT
.,15,TRBJ1-1,.,TRBV27,CASSTIGQMNTEAFF,TGTGCCAGCAGTACGATAGGACAGATGAACACTGAAGCTTTCTTT
.,15,TRBJ2-5,.,TRBV14,CASSQRTLGGETQYF,TGTGCCAGCAGCCAAAGGACACTGGGCGGAGAGACCCAGTACTTC
.,13,TRBJ1-4,TRBD1,TRBV29-1,CSATGATNEKLFF,TGCAGCGCGACAGGGGCCACTAATGAAAAACTGTTTTTT
.,16,TRBJ1-4,.,TRBV5-4,CASSVGFRGGDEKLFF,TGTGCCAGCAGCGTTGGCTTCCGGGGTGGGGATGAAAAACTGTTTTTT
.,16,TRBJ2-1,TRBD2,TRBV7-3,CASSLTGTSPYNEQFF,TGTGCCAGCAGCTTAACCGGGACTAGCCCATACAATGAGCAGTTCTTC
few,17,TRBJ1-5,.,TRBV6-1,CASSGRPGGPGNQPQHF,TGTGCCAGCAGTGGTAGACCCGGGGGGCCTGGCAATCAGCCCCAGCATTTT
.,13,TRBJ2-7,TRBD2,TRBV9,CASSSTFRGEQYF,TGTGCCAGCAGCTCGACCTTCCGGGGGGAACAGTACTTC
few,14,TRBJ2-2,.,TRBV27,CASSSTGLGGELFF,TGTGCCAGCAGTTCGACAGGTCTGGGGGGGGAGCTGTTTTTT
.,14,TRBJ2-2,.,TRBV4-1,CASSPIQGSGELFF,TGCGCCAGCAGCCCGATACAGGGAAGCGGGGAGCTGTTTTTT
.,16,TRBJ2-1,TRBD2,TRBV5-4,CASSLGAAGPYNEQFF,TGTGCCAGCAGCTTGGGGGCAGCGGGGCCCTACAATGAGCAGTTCTTC
few,11,TRBJ1-2,.,TRBV10-3,CAVQVNYGYTF,TGTGCCGTACAGGTTAACTATGGCTACACCTTC
.,15,TRBJ2-1,TRBD2,TRBV19,CASSARASGANEQFF,TGTGCCAGTAGTGCCAGGGCTAGCGGGGCCAATGAGCAGTTCTTC
.,15,TRBJ1-2,.,TRBV9,CASSRSMGATYGYTF,TGTGCCAGCAGTCGTAGTATGGGGGCTACCTATGGCTACACCTTC
.,15,TRBJ2-3,.,TRBV9,CASSSRQASTDTQYF,TGTGCCAGCAGCTCGAGACAGGCCAGCACAGATACGCAGTATTTT
.,14,TRBJ1-6,.,TRBV6-6,CAASGEGPNSPLHF,TGTGCCGCCAGCGGAGAAGGGCCCAATTCACCCCTCCACTTT
.,16,TRBJ2-3,.,TRBV15,CATSRDRGRVFDTQYF,TGTGCCACCAGCAGAGATCGCGGCAGGGTTTTTGATACGCAGTATTTT
.,11,TRBJ2-7,.,TRBV20-1,CSARLQYEQYF,TGCAGTGCTAGACTACAGTACGAGCAGTACTTC
.,17,TRBJ2-7,TRBD2,TRBV7-2,CASSLDAGAGLAREQYF,TGTGCCAGCAGCTTAGATGCCGGGGCGGGACTAGCAAGGGAGCAGTACTTC
.,14,TRBJ2-7,TRBD1,TRBV2,CASSAGQAAYEQYF,TGTGCCAGCAGTGCCGGACAGGCAGCCTACGAGCAGTACTTC
.,15,TRBJ2-2,TRBD2,TRBV7-8,CASSFLAGGTGELFF,TGTGCCAGCAGCTTCCTAGCGGGGGGCACCGGGGAGCTGTTTTTT
.,17,TRBJ1-4,TRBD1,TRBV5-8,CASSTSGTGGLWEKLFF,TGTGCCAGCAGCACCTCCGGTACAGGGGGCCTTTGGGAAAAACTGTTTTTT
once,13,TRBJ2-5,TRBD1,TRBV11-2,CASRRTGDKTQYF,TGTGCCAGCAGGAGGACAGGGGACAAGACCCAGTACTTC
.,17,TRBJ2-1,TRBD2,TRBV5-1,CASSVWTSGGSYNEQFF,TGCGCCAGCAGCGTCTGGACTAGCGGAGGATCCTACAATGAGCAGTTCTTC
.,14,TRBJ2-1,.,TRBV10-3,CAISSSPSDNEQFF,TGTGCCATCAGTTCTTCCCCGTCGGACAATGAGCAGTTCTTC
.,14,TRBJ1-5,.,TRBV5-1,CASSFGQEGQPQHF,TGCGCCAGCAGCTTTGGGCAGGAGGGCCAGCCCCAGCATTTT
.,14,TRBJ2-3,.,TRBV6-1,CASSETFLTDTQYF,TGTGCCAGCAGTGAAACTTTCCTCACAGATACGCAGTATTTT
.,11,TRBJ2-1,.,TRBV20-1,CSARDSHMQFF,TGCAGTGCTAGAGACTCACACATGCAGTTCTTC
.,14,TRBJ1-6,TRBD1,TRBV6-5,CASRQQGATSPLHF,TGTGCCAGCAGGCAACAGGGGGCCACTTCACCCCTCCACTTT
.,14,TRBJ2-7,TRBD1,TRBV27,CASSLDRGPYEQYF,TGTGCCAGCAGTTTAGATAGGGGGCCCTACGAGCAGTACTTC
.,14,TRBJ2-1,TRBD2,TRBV5-4,CASSQTSGGNEQFF,TGTGCCAGCAGCCAGACCTCGGGGGGCAATGAGCAGTTCTTC
.,17,TRBJ2-1,TRBD2,TRBV4-1,CASSQVGAGGNYNEQFF,TGCGCCAGCAGCCAAGTAGGAGCGGGGGGTAACTACAATGAGCAGTTCTTC